A single sample gave rise to the 20 T cell receptor beta chains below, sequenced in a study of T cell responses to AZD1222 COVID-19 vaccine. Profiling relied on immunoSEQ multiplex PCR, and the TCRdb table lists in-frame clones only, not all of them. The sample lists nearly 90,000 clones, 85% to 90% occurring once. Here the sequenced sample was peripheral blood, taken on day 0 of MenACWY control vaccination. Receptor source: an adult in good health.

The CDR3 DNA reads as TGTGCCAGCAGCCGGACGGACAATGAGCAGTTCTTC. Its protein is CASSRTDNEQFF. J is TRBJ2-1 and V is TRBV3-1 (or the pseudogene TRBV3-2); no clear D. Germline V gives CDR1 LGHDT, CDR2 YNNKEL (reference sequence). This CDR3 region has 12 residues. The germline V and J ends were trimmed by 4 bases and 5 bases, with 6 bases remaining between them.

This rearrangement joins TRBV29-1 to TRBJ1-1; TRBD1 matches 8 bases. Per the germline V gene, CDR1 is SQVTM and CDR2 is ANQGSEA. The CDR3 has 13 amino acids. J was trimmed by 4 bases and V by 5 bases; bases with no gene match: 6. The CDR3 is CSVRTGGSTEAFF. The CDR3 DNA sequence: TGCAGCGTTCGTACAGGGGGAAGCACTGAAGCTTTCTTT.

This sequence joins TRBV9 and TRBJ2-1; 12 bases map to TRBD2. J gave up 4 bases and V 0 bases, and 2 bases lay outside the gene matches. Germline-derived CDR1 and CDR2 are SGDLS and YYNGEE. The CDR3 is 16 amino acids. CDR3 in DNA: TGTGCCAGCAGCGTAGAGGGACTAGCGGGTTACAATGAGCAGTTCTTC. This sequence encodes CASSVEGLAGYNEQFF. Variable domain in full (rest from reference TRBV9 and TRBJ2-1): DSGVTQTPKHLITATGQRVTLRCSPRSGDLSVYWYQQSLDQGLQFLIQYYNGEERAKGNILERFSAQQFPDLHSELNLSSLELGDSALYFCASSVEGLAGYNEQFFGPGTRLTVL.

The chain combines TRBV5-1 with TRBJ1-1; D is undetermined. Germline V gene data show CDR1 as SGHRS and CDR2 as YFSETQ. The CDR3 totals 16 residues. V gave up 3 bases and J gave up 6 bases, with 21 bases separating them. The CDR3 sequence: CASSSGIRVEMPEAFF. Here the CDR3 DNA reads TGCGCCAGCAGCTCTGGAATTAGGGTAGAGATGCCTGAAGCTTTCTTT.

This clone has a handful of counts. The chain carries TRBV2 and TRBJ2-2; TRBD1 is a possible D gene (5 bases). V lost 7 bases to trimming and J lost 6 bases, with 9 bases between them. CDR1 SNHLY and CDR2 FYNNEI come from the germline V gene. This CDR3 contains 12 residues. CDR3: CASKGVPGELFF. In DNA, the CDR3 is TGTGCCAGCAAAGGGGTTCCCGGGGAGCTGTTTTTT.

This chain joins TRBV4-2 and TRBJ2-5; 14 bases match TRBD2. The germline V gene encodes CDR1 LGHNA and CDR2 YNFKEQ. This CDR3 contains 16 residues. V shed 6 bases and J 4 bases; nucleotides not matched to a gene: 7. CDR3 nucleotides: TGTGCCAGCAGAAAAGACGGGACTAGCGGGGGAGAGACCCAGTACTTC. It codes for CASRKDGTSGGETQYF.

V gene TRBV28 combines with J gene TRBJ2-1; D is perhaps TRBD2 (5 bases). Germline loops: CDR1 MDHEN, CDR2 SYDVKM. The CDR3 length is 13 residues. V lost 3 bases, J lost 7 bases, and 10 bases lay in between. CDR3 DNA sequence: TGTGCCAGCAGTTTGACTAAAGAGAATGAGCAGTTCTTC. Protein sequence: CASSLTKENEQFF. Combining the CDR3 with reference TRBV28 and TRBJ2-1 gives the whole variable domain DVKVTQSSRYLVKRTGEKVFLECVQDMDHENMFWYRQDPGLGLRLIYFSYDVKMKEKGDIPEGYSVSREKKERFSLILESASTNQTSMYLCASSLTKENEQFFGPGTRLTVL.

This chain joins TRBV11-2 and TRBJ2-7; 10 bases are a match to TRBD1. Germline CDR1 reads SGHAT; CDR2 reads FQNNGV. V lost 3 bases and J lost 7; bases outside the gene matches: 15. The CDR3 has 17 amino acids. CDR3 coding DNA: TGTGCCAGCAGCTTCAGAATTCCGGGACAGGGGTCTTTGGAGCAGTACTTC. Residues: CASSFRIPGQGSLEQYF.

V is TRBV6-5 and J is TRBJ1-3, with 10 bases lining up with TRBD1. Germline V gives CDR1 MNHEY, CDR2 SVGAGI. This CDR3 spans 15 amino acids. The ends lost 4 bases at V and 4 bases at J; junction bases unmatched: 4. CDR3 region: CASSFRTGGGNTIYF. The CDR3 DNA reads as TGTGCCAGCAGTTTCCGGACAGGGGGAGGAAACACCATATATTTT.

The rearrangement joins TRBV30 to TRBJ1-6; D is ambiguous. CDR1 and CDR2 (germline): GTSNPN, SVGIG (reference sequence). This CDR3 is 14 amino acids long. Trimming stripped 2 bases from V and 9 bases from J, with 14 bases between. The CDR3, as DNA: TGTGCCTGGAGTCCCGACAACCGGGGTTCACCCCTCCACTTT. It specifies CAWSPDNRGSPLHF.

The chain links TRBV7-6 to TRBJ1-4; D perhaps matches TRBD1 (6 bases). From germline, CDR1 is SGHVS and CDR2 FNYEAQ. The CDR3 totals 11 residues. Trimming removed 10 bases from V and 7 bases from J, with 10 bases in between. CDR3 in amino acids: CATRGGEKLFF. The CDR3 region has the DNA TGTGCCACCAGAGGGGGTGAAAAACTGTTTTTT.

The DNA for the CDR3 is TGTGCTAGTGGTTCCGGCGGACTAGCAGTAGCCGAGCAGTACTTC. Its translation: CASGSGGLAVAEQYF. The J gene is TRBJ2-7, the V gene TRBV12-5; TRBD2 agrees at 8 bases. The CDR3 has 15 amino acids. CDR1 LGHNT and CDR2 FRNRAP come from the germline V gene. With 4 bases clipped from V and 6 bases from J, the junction kept 11 bases outside the gene matches.

This chain uses TRBV6-5 with TRBJ1-5; D may be TRBD1 (5 bases). This CDR3 has 13 amino acids. The V gene's germline CDR1 is MNHEY and CDR2 SVGAGI. The V end lost 7 bases, the J end lost 2 bases, and 9 bases lay between the germline ends. Written as DNA, the CDR3 is TGTGCCAGCAAGGGGTCAGGCAATCAGCCCCAGCATTTT. Protein sequence: CASKGSGNQPQHF.

This clone was counted a few times. The chain combines TRBV6-1 with TRBJ2-3; TRBD2 agrees at 7 bases. The V segment lost 1 base and the J segment 1 base; nucleotides outside the gene matches: 5. The CDR3 has 16 residues. The germline CDR1 and CDR2 sequences are MNHNS and SASEGT. The CDR3 is CASSEVSGEGTDTQYF. The CDR3 nucleotides read TGTGCCAGCAGTGAAGTGAGCGGGGAGGGCACAGATACGCAGTATTTT.

For the CDR3, the DNA is TGTGCCAGCAGTGAACCGTCTCTGGCAGGGCCTGGAAACACCATATATTTT. Translation gives CASSEPSLAGPGNTIYF. The V and J genes are TRBV6-1 and TRBJ1-3, with a possible D match to TRBD1 (5 bases). V lost 2 bases and J lost 2, with 16 bases in between. Germline V CDR1 and CDR2: MNHNS, SASEGT. The CDR3 totals 17 residues.

V and J are TRBV27 and TRBJ1-2, with 7 bases lining up with TRBD1. The V gene's germline CDR1 is MNHEY and CDR2 SMNVEV (reference sequence). CDR3 length: 18 residues. The ends lost 6 bases at V and 6 bases at J; junction bases unmatched: 22. CDR3 protein: CASSLSRFGTAIEDGYTF. In DNA, the CDR3 is TGTGCCAGCAGCCTATCTAGATTCGGGACAGCCATTGAAGATGGCTACACCTTC.

The CDR3 sequence is CASSYLHGGVRYF. The DNA for the CDR3 is TGTGCCAGCAGTTACCTCCATGGGGGGGTTCGGTACTTC. The chain couples TRBV6-2 or TRBV6-3 to TRBJ2-4, with 7 positions matching TRBD2. V shed 2 bases, J shed 15 bases, and the junction held 10 bases outside the gene matches. Looked up from germline, CDR1 is MNHEY and CDR2 is SVGEGT. The CDR3 is made up of 13 amino acids.

The genes are TRBV4-1 and TRBJ1-2; no reliable D call. The CDR3 is made up of 19 amino acids. V dropped 4 bases and J dropped 5 bases, with 29 bases sitting between them. In germline, CDR1 is MGHRA, CDR2 YSYEKL. The CDR3 protein is CASSRNLGVAGAAGYGYTF. In nucleotides, the CDR3 is TGCGCCAGCAGCCGGAATCTCGGAGTAGCGGGAGCTGCGGGGTATGGCTACACCTTC.

The chain uses TRBV5-1 and TRBJ1-1; 9 bases are shared with TRBD1. This CDR3 region has 17 residues. V was pared by 0 bases and J by 1 base, with 7 bases of the junction left unmatched. CDR1 and CDR2 (germline): SGHRS, YFSETQ. The CDR3: CASSLGGQGITNTEAFF. The CDR3, as DNA: TGCGCCAGCAGCTTGGGGGGACAGGGCATCACGAACACTGAAGCTTTCTTT.

This clone was recorded at least ten times. The V and J genes are TRBV7-9 and TRBJ1-5; 8 bases fit TRBD1. CDR3 length: 13 amino acids. Germline V gives CDR1 SEHNR, CDR2 FQNEAQ (reference sequence). V trimming: 5 bases; J trimming: 5 bases; junction bases outside the gene matches: 2. The CDR3 protein is CASSLTGDQPQHF. The CDR3 DNA follows: TGTGCCAGCAGCCTGACAGGGGATCAGCCCCAGCATTTT.